The clone carrying this T cell receptor beta chain showed up just a few times. Combination of CD45RO+ cells with CCR7-negative CD45RA+ TemRA cells was used for CD8 memory. Genomic DNA (from each subset) was split evenly across several immunoSEQ plates. Authors' data handling: Filtering of immunoSEQ junctional sequences could not match full-length read filtering. Using immunoSEQ multiplex PCR, the repertoire was profiled, and TCRdb retains in-frame clones only, with some absent. V and J calls and clone size are given by that table; D and trimming were obtained from the DNA. The data contain roughly 660,000 clones, less than 95% of them seen just once; the ten biggest clones take up approximately 35%. This record belongs to a study of shared clonotypes between healthy human individuals. The CDR3 sequence is 14 residues long. Germline assignment: CDR1 SGHAT and CDR2 FQNNGV. Trimming left V 2 bases short and J 3 bases short, with 11 bases between.

Sequencing was carried out using memory CD8+ T cells from PBMCs. Noted subset: CD45RO+ cells pooled with CCR7-negative TemRA cells. This chain connects TRBV11-2 to TRBJ2-7; D is possibly TRBD1 or TRBD2 (5 bases each). This receptor was taken from a young man in good health. Some clones in this sample may be carry-over from other donors' samples. CDR3 residues: CASSLPGPSYEQYF. In nucleotides, the CDR3 is TGTGCCAGCAGCTTACCGGGACCAAGCTACGAGCAGTACTTC.